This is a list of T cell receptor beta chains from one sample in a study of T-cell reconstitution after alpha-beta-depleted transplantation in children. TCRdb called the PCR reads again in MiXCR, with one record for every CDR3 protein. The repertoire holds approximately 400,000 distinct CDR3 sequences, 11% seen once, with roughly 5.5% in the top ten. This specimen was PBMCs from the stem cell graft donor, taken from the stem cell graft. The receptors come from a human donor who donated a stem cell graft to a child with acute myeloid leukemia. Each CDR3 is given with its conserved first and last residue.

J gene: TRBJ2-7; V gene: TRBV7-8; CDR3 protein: CASSQREAFYEQYF
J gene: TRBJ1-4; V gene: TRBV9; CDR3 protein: CASSVGPGQGYEKLFF
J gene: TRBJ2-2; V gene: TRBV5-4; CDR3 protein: CASSPTATGELFF
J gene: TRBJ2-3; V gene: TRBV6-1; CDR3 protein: CASRELGETDTQYF
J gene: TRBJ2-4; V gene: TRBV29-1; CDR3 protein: CSVGSLKGIQYF
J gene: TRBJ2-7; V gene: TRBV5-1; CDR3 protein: CASSWDYGVAYEQYF
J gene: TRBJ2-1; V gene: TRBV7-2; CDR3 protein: CASNAGQEYNEQFF
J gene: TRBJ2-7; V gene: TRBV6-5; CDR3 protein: CASSYFNPGLAGPYEQYF
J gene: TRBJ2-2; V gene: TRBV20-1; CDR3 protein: CSARRGGLNGELFF
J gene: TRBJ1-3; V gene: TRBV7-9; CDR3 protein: CASSSNRQPRSGNTIYF
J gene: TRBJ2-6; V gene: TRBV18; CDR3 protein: CASSPRGTASGANVLTF
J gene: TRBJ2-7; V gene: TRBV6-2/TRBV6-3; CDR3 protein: CASSSFRGNYEQYF
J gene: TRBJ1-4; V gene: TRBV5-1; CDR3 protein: CASSVEGEKLFF
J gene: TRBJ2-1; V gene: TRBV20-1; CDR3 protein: CSARSLAGAYNEQFF
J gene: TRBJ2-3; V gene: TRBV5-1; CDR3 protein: CASSLDAQTDTQYF
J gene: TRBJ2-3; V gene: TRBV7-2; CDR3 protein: CASSSSTVIDTQYF
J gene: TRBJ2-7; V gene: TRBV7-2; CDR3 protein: CASSSSSGRALDEQYF
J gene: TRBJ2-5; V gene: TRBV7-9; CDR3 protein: CASSRGGGDETQYF
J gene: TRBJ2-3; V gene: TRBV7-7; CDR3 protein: CASSPTGSGDTQYF
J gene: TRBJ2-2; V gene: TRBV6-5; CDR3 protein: CASKNVGSGELFF
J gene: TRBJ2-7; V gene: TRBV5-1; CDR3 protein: CASSSELGYEQYF
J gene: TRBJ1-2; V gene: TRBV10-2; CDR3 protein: CASGPPEGNYGYTF
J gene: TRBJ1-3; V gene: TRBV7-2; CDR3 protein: CASSPTGGGNTIYF
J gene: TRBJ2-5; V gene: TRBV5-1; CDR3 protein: CASSLIAGAMETQYF
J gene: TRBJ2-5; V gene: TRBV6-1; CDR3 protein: CASTEKQRGQQTQYF
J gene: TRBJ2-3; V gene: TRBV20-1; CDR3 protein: CSARKGGSTDTQYF
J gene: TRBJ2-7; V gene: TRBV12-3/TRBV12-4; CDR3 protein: CASSPTTGAYEQYF
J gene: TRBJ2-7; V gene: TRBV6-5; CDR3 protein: CASSYSGDRGREEYF
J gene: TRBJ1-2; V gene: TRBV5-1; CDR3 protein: CASSLGVRPDYGYTF
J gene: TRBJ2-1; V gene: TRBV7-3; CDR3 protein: CASSHRDRPYNEQFF
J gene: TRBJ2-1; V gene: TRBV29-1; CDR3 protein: CSVEDGGRGRFEQFF
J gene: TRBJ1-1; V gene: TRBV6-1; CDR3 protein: CASSPHIQRNTEAFF
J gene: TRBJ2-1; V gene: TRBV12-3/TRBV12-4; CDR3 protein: CASSAGLAGESEQFF
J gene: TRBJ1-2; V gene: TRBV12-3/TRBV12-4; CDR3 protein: CASSPPSRTFYGYTF
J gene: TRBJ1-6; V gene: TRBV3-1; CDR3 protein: CASSLGSRLGNSPLHF
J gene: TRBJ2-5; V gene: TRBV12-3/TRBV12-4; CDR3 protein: CASSLRVATETQYF
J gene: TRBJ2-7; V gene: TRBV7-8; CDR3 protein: CASSLAPGYEQYF
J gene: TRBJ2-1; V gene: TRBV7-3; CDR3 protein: CASSPGGGAHEQFF
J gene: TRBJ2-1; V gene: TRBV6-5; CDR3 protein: CASRGLGDNEQFF
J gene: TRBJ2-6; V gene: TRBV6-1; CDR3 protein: CASSEASSGANVLTF
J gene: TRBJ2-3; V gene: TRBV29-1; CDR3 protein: CSVATSGSKTDTQYF
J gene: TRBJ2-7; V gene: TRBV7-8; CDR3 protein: CASSLGGGGWYSYEQYF
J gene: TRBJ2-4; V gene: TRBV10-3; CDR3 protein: CAISADGVAKNIQYF
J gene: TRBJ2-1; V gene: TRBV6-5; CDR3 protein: CASSYSLPGGTYNEQFF
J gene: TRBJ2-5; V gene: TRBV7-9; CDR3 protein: CASSDLQETQYF
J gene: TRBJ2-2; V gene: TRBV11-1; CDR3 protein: CASSFGGQGRTRPGELFF
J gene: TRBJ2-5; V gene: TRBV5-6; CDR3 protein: CASSLGGVLQETQYF
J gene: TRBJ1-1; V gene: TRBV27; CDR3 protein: CASHRGRNTEAFF
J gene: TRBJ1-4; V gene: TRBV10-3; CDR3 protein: CAISESLSPPEKLFF
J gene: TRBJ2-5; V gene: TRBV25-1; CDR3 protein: CASSEYGRDETQYF
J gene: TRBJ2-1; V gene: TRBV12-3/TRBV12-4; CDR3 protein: CASRDRAYNEQFF
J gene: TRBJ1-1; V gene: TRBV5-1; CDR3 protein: CASSWLGQGSTEAFF
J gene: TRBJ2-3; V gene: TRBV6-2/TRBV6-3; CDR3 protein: CASSDRGADTQYF
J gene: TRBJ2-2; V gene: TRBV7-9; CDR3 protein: CASSLTSFLGGGTGELFF
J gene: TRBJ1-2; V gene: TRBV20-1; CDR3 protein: CSARAGSYGYTF
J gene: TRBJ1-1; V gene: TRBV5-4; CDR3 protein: CASSARLQGGAFF
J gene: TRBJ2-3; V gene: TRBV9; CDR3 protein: CASSVGLAGADTQYF
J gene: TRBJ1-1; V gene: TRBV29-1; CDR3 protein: CSSTRVGRAEAFF